This entry describes one T cell receptor (beta chain). The sample belongs to a study of cytomegalovirus exposure and HLA in healthy donors. Vbeta (60) and Jbeta (13) primers were used in the PCR. As handled by the study authors: The count from a later analysis was 70 million to 85 million unique TCR beta chains, 9 million to 12 million of them shared. Assay: immunoSEQ multiplex PCR; the TCRdb copy retains only in-frame clones and omits some. The DNA gave D and trimming, while V, J and clone size come from that table. The sample lists about 170,000 clones, roughly 79% occurring once. Germline V gene data show CDR1 as KGHSH and CDR2 as LQKENI. V shed 2 bases, J shed 3 bases, and the junction held 3 bases outside the gene matches. This CDR3 spans 14 amino acids.

Input material: PBMCs. The gene calls are TRBV18 and TRBJ2-5, with 7 bases fitting TRBD2. The sequence came from a middle-aged man in good health and CMV-seropositive. In DNA, the CDR3 is TGTGCCAGCTCACCAGGGAGGGAGAAAGAGACCCAGTACTTC. This gives the protein CASSPGREKETQYF.